Shown below are 4 T cell receptor beta chains from a single sample sequenced in a study of regulatory T cells in long-lasting Graves disease. Time point meaning: newly diagnosed GD, antithyroid drugs for less than 3 months. Extracted RNA from PBMCs served as the source of the TCR library. Arm-PCR of CDR3 regions and iRepertoire HTBI primers were used to build TCR beta libraries. TCRdb re-called the multiplex PCR reads with MiXCR, one entry per CDR3 protein. The data contain around 450,000 distinct CDR3 sequences, 14% to 15% of them seen just once; the ten biggest clones take up approximately 16%. This sample also belongs to another study, concerning T cells in Graves' hyperthyroidism and ophthalmopathy.

The sequences come from peripheral blood mononuclear cells (PBMCs), collected at new diagnosis, from a patient treated with antithyroid drugs. These receptors all stem from a woman aged 25 to 45 with Graves disease.

This clonotype has ten or more counts. The rearrangement uses TRBV7-2 and TRBJ2-3; D remains unclear. The CDR3 is 14 residues long. In germline, CDR1 is SGHTA, CDR2 FQGNSA. V lost 1 base and J 2 bases, leaving 7 bases between the germline ends. CDR3 bases: TGTGCCAGCAGCTTAGGTCGGTCCACAGATACGCAGTATTTT. As protein: CASSLGRSTDTQYF.

Regarding this clonotype: This may arise from a read error, as a much more abundant clone is one base away. V is TRBV9 and J is TRBJ2-5, with a tentative D call TRBD2 (6 bases). The J call is doubtful: the DNA matches TRBJ2-7 better. Per the germline V gene, CDR1 is SGDLS and CDR2 is YYNGEE. This CDR3 has 13 residues. The CDR3 DNA reads TGTGCCAGCAGCGCCCCGGGGGACGCCGAGCAGTACTTC. Amino acids: CASSAPGDAEQYF.

Ten or more counts support this clonotype. The chain couples TRBV7-3 to TRBJ2-7; 9 bases line up with TRBD2. Germline V gene lookup returns CDR1 SGHTA and CDR2 FQGTGA. Losses at the gene ends were 4 bases for V and 7 bases for J; bases not matched to a gene: 5. This CDR3 has 13 residues. The CDR3 region is CASSWGLAGEQYF. CDR3 nucleotides: TGTGCCAGCAGCTGGGGACTAGCTGGTGAGCAGTACTTC.

For this clonotype: The likely explanation is a read error, given a far larger clone one base away. V and J are TRBV12-3 or TRBV12-4 and TRBJ2-5; TRBD1 matches 7 bases. J was trimmed by 11 bases and V by 10 bases; bases with no gene match: 22. CDR3 length equals 15 residues. The CDR3 region is CATIQFGDSYNEQYF. The CDR3 region has the DNA TGTGCCACCATACAGTTTGGGGACAGTTACAATGAGCAGTACTTC.